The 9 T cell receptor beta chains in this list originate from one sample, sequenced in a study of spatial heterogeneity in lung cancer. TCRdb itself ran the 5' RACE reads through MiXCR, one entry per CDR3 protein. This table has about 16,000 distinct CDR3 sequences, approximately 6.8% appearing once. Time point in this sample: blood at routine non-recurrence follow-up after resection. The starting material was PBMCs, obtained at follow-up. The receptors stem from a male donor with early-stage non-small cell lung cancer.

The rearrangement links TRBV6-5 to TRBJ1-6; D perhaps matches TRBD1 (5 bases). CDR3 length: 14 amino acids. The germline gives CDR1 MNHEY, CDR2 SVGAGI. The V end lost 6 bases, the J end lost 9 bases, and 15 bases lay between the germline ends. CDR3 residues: CASRRTHGGSPLHF. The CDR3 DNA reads TGTGCCAGCAGACGCACCCATGGGGGTTCACCCCTCCACTTT.

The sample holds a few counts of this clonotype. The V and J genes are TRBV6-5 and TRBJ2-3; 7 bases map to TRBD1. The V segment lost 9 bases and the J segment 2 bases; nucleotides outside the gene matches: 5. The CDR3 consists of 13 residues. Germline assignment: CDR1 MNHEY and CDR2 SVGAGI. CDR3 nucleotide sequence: TGTGCCAGTCGGGACAGAGCCACAGATACGCAGTATTTT. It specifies CASRDRATDTQYF.

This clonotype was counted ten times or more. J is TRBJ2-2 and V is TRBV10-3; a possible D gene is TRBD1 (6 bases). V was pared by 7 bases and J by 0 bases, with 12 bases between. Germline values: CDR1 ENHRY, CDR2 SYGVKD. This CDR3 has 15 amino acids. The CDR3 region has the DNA TGTGCCATCACGCGGACAGCCGCGAACACCGGGGAGCTGTTTTTT. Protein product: CAITRTAANTGELFF.

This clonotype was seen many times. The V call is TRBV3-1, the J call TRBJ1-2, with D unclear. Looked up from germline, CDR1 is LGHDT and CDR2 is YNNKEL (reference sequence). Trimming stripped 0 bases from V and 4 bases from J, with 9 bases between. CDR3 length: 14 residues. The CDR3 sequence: CASSQETGSYGYTF. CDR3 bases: TGTGCCAGCAGCCAAGAAACGGGTAGCTATGGCTACACCTTC.

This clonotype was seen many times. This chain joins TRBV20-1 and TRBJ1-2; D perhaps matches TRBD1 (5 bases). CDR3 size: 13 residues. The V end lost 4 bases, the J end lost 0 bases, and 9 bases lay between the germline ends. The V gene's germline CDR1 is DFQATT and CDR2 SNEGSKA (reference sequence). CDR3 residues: CSATGGTNYGYTF. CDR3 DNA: TGCAGTGCTACCGGGGGGACTAACTATGGCTACACCTTC.

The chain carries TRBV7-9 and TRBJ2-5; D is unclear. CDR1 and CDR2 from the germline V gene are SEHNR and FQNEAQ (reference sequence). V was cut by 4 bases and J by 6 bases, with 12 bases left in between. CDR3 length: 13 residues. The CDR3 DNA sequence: TGTGCCAGCAGCTACTTGTCTCGGAAGACCCAGTACTTC. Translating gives CASSYLSRKTQYF.

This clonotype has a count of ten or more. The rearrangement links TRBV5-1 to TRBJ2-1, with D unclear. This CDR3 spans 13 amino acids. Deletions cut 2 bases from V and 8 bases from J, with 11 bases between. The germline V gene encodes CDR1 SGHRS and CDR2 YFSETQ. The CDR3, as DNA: TGCGCCAGCAGCTTCCGCGCCGTCGATGAGCAGTTCTTC. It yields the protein CASSFRAVDEQFF.

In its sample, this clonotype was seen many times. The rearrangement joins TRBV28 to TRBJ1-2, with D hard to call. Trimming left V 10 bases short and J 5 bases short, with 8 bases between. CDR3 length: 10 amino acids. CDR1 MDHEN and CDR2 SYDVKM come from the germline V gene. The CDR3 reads CATLQYGYTF. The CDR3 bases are TGTGCCACCCTTCAATATGGCTACACCTTC.

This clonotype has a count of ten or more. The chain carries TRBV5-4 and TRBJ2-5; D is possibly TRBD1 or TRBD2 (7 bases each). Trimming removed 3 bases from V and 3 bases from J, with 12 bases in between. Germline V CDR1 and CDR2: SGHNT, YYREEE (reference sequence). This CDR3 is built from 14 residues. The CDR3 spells CASSSQGGKETQYF. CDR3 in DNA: TGTGCCAGCAGCTCTCAGGGGGGGAAAGAGACCCAGTACTTC.